This note documents a single T cell receptor beta chain sequence. Its antigen is unknown. This sample is drawn from a study of T cell responses to AZD1222 COVID-19 vaccine. Points from the study as a whole: Once two AZD1222 doses were given, Spike-specific TCR breadth and depth went up. Donors skewed white British and female; clonal diversity was possibly underestimated.

Produced via immunoSEQ multiplex PCR; TCRdb's table is partial and in-frame only. The sample includes under 75,000 clones, 85% of them seen just once. There are 13 residues in the CDR3. Trimming took 0 bases from V and 12 from J, leaving 14 bases between them. Germline CDR1 reads LNHDA; CDR2 reads SQIVND (reference sequence). V gene TRBV19 combines with J gene TRBJ1-1, with D possibly being TRBD1 (5 bases). The clonotype was recovered from an adult in good health. Sequenced material: peripheral blood, taken on day 0 of AZD1222 vaccination. The CDR3 loop reads CASSIDRGSQPFF. The DNA of the CDR3 is TGTGCCAGTAGTATAGATAGGGGCTCCCAACCTTTCTTT.